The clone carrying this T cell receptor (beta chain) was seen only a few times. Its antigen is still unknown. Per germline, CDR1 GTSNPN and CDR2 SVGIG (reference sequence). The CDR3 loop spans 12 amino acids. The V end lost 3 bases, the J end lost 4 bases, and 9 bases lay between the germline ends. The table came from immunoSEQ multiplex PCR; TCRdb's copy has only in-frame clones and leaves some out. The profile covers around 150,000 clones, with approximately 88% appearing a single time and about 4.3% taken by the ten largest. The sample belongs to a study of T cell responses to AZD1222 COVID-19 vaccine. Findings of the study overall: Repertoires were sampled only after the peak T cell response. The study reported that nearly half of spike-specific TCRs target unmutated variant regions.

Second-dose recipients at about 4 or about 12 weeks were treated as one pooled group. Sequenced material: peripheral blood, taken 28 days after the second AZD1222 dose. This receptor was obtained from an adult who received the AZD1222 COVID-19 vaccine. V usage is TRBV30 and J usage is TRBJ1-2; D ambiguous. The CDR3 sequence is CAWRRESYGYTF. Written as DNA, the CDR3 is TGTGCCTGGAGACGAGAGTCCTATGGCTACACCTTC.